This T cell receptor (beta chain) was captured in a study of OX40 agonist ivuxolimab in advanced cancers. About the investigation overall: The costimulatory receptor OX40 (CD134) was targeted by ivuxolimab, a fully human IgG2 agonistic monoclonal antibody. Intravenous ivuxolimab was administered to patients every 2 weeks at six dose levels: 0.01, 0.1, 0.3, 1.5, 3 and 10 mg/kg. Of the 50 or so patients in dose escalation, approximately 20 had hepatocellular carcinoma, some 15 had melanoma, 9 had renal cell carcinoma and 9 had head and neck cancer. A male proportion of around 83% and a mean age of approximately 60 years, ranging from about 20 to 85, were recorded for the dose-escalation cohort. Prior anti-PD-1, anti-PD-L1 or anti-CTLA-4 therapy was permitted, and checkpoint inhibitors had been received by less than 45% of dose-escalation patients. Partial responses were achieved by three dose-escalation patients, of whom one had hepatocellular carcinoma and two had cutaneous melanoma. The point of sequencing TCRbeta in the periphery was to test whether ivuxolimab changed TCR sequence diversity and drove clonal T-cell expansion. The monotherapy dose-escalation portion (N ≈ 50 patients) of the phase I ivuxolimab trial is reported in the paper.

To sequence the TCRbeta CDR3 region, genomic DNA was isolated from the sorted cells. The immunoSEQ Assay was used to sequence the TCRbeta CDR3 regions. As stored in TCRdb, this immuneACCESS dataset retains in-frame rearrangements with V and J assigned. A fraction of the clones does not appear; measured against another copy, unresolved V genes explain less than half of the discrepancy, and the remainder lacks a known reason. This sample comprises tens of thousands of clones, roughly 86% of them detected only once. The ten largest clones capture under 2% of the sample. Points the paper makes about the study in general: Antigen specificity was not determined for the clonally expanded peripheral T cells. In the 0.1-3.0 mg/kg groups, partial responders had among the lowest normalized peripheral clonal expansion, particularly in CD8+ T cells. Low levels of normalized T-cell clonal expansion were also shown by some nonresponding patients. At doses of 0.1 to 3.0 mg/kg, clonal expansion of both CD4+ and CD8+ blood T cells was observed from baseline to week 6. After ivuxolimab, expanded clones were on average more numerous among CD8+ T cells than among CD4+ T cells.

As concerns this clone: The antigen it recognizes is unknown. No much larger clone is present one base from it, and per-base qualities are unavailable.

V lost 2 bases and J lost 1 base; the stretch between them is 6 bases long. From a lookup of the germline V gene, CDR1 and CDR2 are KGHSH and LQKENI. The CDR3 numbers 14 residues from cysteine through phenylalanine. The retained sequence is limited to the CDR3, 42 bases, with the frame set at the first base. The trial excluded patients who had a history of autoimmune disease or who were on systemic immunosuppression. Peripheral blood for TCR sequencing was collected from all dose cohorts at baseline, on cycle 4 day 1, and on cycle 7 day 1. The samples were drawn from a first-in-human, open-label, multicenter phase I dose-escalation trial of ivuxolimab. Adults with locally advanced or metastatic melanoma, renal cell, hepatocellular, or head and neck squamous cell carcinoma were enrolled in the trial. Before TCR sequencing, CD4+ T cells and CD8+ T cells from peripheral blood were sorted into separate populations.

Sequencing was performed on CD4+ or CD8+ T cells sorted from blood, taken in a trial of the OX40 agonist ivuxolimab. This receptor was identified in an adult with an advanced solid tumor such as melanoma, head and neck, liver or kidney cancer. Rearrangement joined TRBV18 to TRBJ1-5; matching of 5 bases hints at TRBD1 as the D gene. The nucleotides are TGTGCCAGCTCACCAGGGGCCAGCAATCAGCCCCAGCATTTT. Translated, this gives CASSPGASNQPQHF.